A single sample is the source of the 27 T cell receptor beta chains below, sequenced in a study of OX40 agonist ivuxolimab in advanced cancers. The method was immunoSEQ multiplex PCR; TCRdb's version includes in-frame clones alone and lacks a portion of them. The table includes 30,000 to 45,000 clones, nearly 80% detected once. Sequencing was performed on CD4+ or CD8+ T cells sorted from blood, taken in a trial of the OX40 agonist ivuxolimab. The source of these receptors is an adult with an advanced solid tumor such as melanoma, head and neck, liver or kidney cancer.

This clone appeared a few times. The chain combines TRBV9 with TRBJ2-1; 8 nucleotides match TRBD2. This CDR3 is 16 amino acids long. The germline V gene has CDR1 SGDLS and CDR2 YYNGEE. Germline trimming cut 4 bases from V and 7 bases from J; bases unmatched to any gene: 13. The CDR3 protein is CASSPGGARGRNEQFF. CDR3 DNA: TGTGCCAGCAGCCCCGGGGGGGCCCGAGGGAGGAATGAGCAGTTCTTC. Full variable domain (outside the CDR3, taken from reference TRBV9 and TRBJ2-1): DSGVTQTPKHLITATGQRVTLRCSPRSGDLSVYWYQQSLDQGLQFLIQYYNGEERAKGNILERFSAQQFPDLHSELNLSSLELGDSALYFCASSPGGARGRNEQFFGPGTRLTVL.

The V gene is TRBV20-1, the J gene TRBJ2-5; no definite D call. V lost 7 bases, J lost 7 bases, and 13 bases lay in between. CDR1 is DFQATT and CDR2 is SNEGSKA in the germline V gene (reference sequence). The CDR3 has 11 amino acids. CDR3 nucleotide sequence: TGCAGTGTCTCCGGCTCAGGGACCCAGTACTTC. It yields the protein CSVSGSGTQYF.

The V gene is TRBV7-2, the J gene TRBJ1-2; the match to TRBD1 covers 7 bases. This CDR3 spans 13 amino acids. The J segment lost 4 bases and the V segment lost 2 bases, leaving 1 base of the junction unmatched. CDR1 SGHTA and CDR2 FQGNSA come from the germline V gene. CDR3 sequence: CASSLRQGYGYTF. The DNA of the CDR3 is TGTGCCAGCAGCTTAAGACAGGGCTATGGCTACACCTTC.

CDR3 coding DNA: TGTGCCAGCAATCCGTATTCCACAGATACGCAGTATTTT. As protein: CASNPYSTDTQYF. The V gene is TRBV6-6, the J gene TRBJ2-3; no firm D call. Germline V gene data show CDR1 as MNHNY and CDR2 as SVGAGI (reference sequence). There are 13 residues in the CDR3. The V end lost 7 bases, the J end lost 2 bases, and 10 bases lay between the germline ends.

The V gene is TRBV5-1, the J gene TRBJ2-3, with 10 nucleotides matching TRBD2. With 4 bases clipped from V and 6 bases from J, the junction kept 14 bases outside the gene matches. Germline-derived CDR1 and CDR2 are SGHRS and YFSETQ. CDR3 length: 17 residues. CDR3 coding DNA: TGCGCCAGCAGCCCATTGCTAGCGGGGGCCGGGGGGGATACGCAGTATTTT. Amino acid sequence: CASSPLLAGAGGDTQYF.

This clone was seen only once. This sequence joins TRBV9 and TRBJ2-1; D might be TRBD2 (7 bases). The V gene lost 0 bases and the J gene lost 4 bases, with 11 bases spanning the gap. The CDR3 sequence is 15 residues long. The germline V gene encodes CDR1 SGDLS and CDR2 YYNGEE. The DNA for the CDR3 is TGTGCCAGCAGCGTAGAGGAGGGGGGGTACAATGAGCAGTTCTTC. Translated, it gives CASSVEEGGYNEQFF. The full variable domain, its missing parts supplied by reference TRBV9 and TRBJ2-1, is DSGVTQTPKHLITATGQRVTLRCSPRSGDLSVYWYQQSLDQGLQFLIQYYNGEERAKGNILERFSAQQFPDLHSELNLSSLELGDSALYFCASSVEEGGYNEQFFGPGTRLTVL.

The chain links TRBV2 to TRBJ2-7, with D hard to call. V lost 2 bases and J 5 bases, leaving 16 bases between the germline ends. The CDR3 totals 15 residues. Germline CDR1 SNHLY, CDR2 FYNNEI. This chain's CDR3 is CASSESAAPEHEQYF. CDR3 coding DNA: TGTGCCAGCAGTGAATCTGCGGCGCCAGAGCACGAGCAGTACTTC.

The gene calls are TRBV11-2 and TRBJ2-7; no firm D call. This CDR3 is 15 amino acids long. Germline CDR1 reads SGHAT; CDR2 reads FQNNGV. Trimming took off 2 bases at V and 0 bases at J, with 11 bases between the two ends. The CDR3 DNA reads TGTGCCAGCAGCTTAAAGGACGGCGTCTCCTACGAGCAGTACTTC. It specifies CASSLKDGVSYEQYF. The variable domain in full, completed from reference TRBV11-2 and TRBJ2-7, reads EAGVAQSPRYKIIEKRQSVAFWCNPISGHATLYWYQQILGQGPKLLIQFQNNGVVDDSQLPKDRFSAERLKGVDSTLKIQPAKLEDSAVYLCASSLKDGVSYEQYFGPGTRLTVT.

V gene TRBV28 combines with J gene TRBJ2-7; D possibly corresponds to TRBD1 (6 bases). V was cut by 5 bases and J by 1 base, with 15 bases left in between. Germline CDR1 MDHEN, CDR2 SYDVKM. The CDR3 totals 15 residues. The CDR3 DNA follows: TGTGCCAGCAGTACTTACGGGACAAGTTCCTACGAGCAGTACTTC. Its protein is CASSTYGTSSYEQYF.

The rearrangement links TRBV5-1 to TRBJ2-1; perhaps TRBD1 as D (6 bases). CDR1 and CDR2 (germline): SGHRS, YFSETQ. This CDR3 has 15 residues. V lost 4 bases and J 6 bases, leaving 17 bases between the germline ends. The CDR3 region is CASSPMDSWGNEQFF. Written as DNA, the CDR3 is TGCGCCAGCAGCCCTATGGACAGTTGGGGCAATGAGCAGTTCTTC.

The chain links TRBV28 to TRBJ1-1; the match to TRBD1 covers 7 bases. After removal of 6 bases from V and 0 bases from J, the junction contained 13 bases not matched to a gene. The V gene's germline CDR1 is MDHEN and CDR2 SYDVKM. The CDR3 totals 17 residues. CDR3 in amino acids: CASSTQGSGQMNTEAFF. The CDR3 DNA follows: TGTGCCAGCAGCACTCAGGGATCGGGACAGATGAACACTGAAGCTTTCTTT. The complete variable domain, with remaining parts taken from reference TRBV28 and TRBJ1-1, reads DVKVTQSSRYLVKRTGEKVFLECVQDMDHENMFWYRQDPGLGLRLIYFSYDVKMKEKGDIPEGYSVSREKKERFSLILESASTNQTSMYLCASSTQGSGQMNTEAFFGQGTRLTVV.

This clone was picked up one time. J is TRBJ1-1 and V is TRBV19; 8 bases match TRBD1. The V segment lost 6 bases and the J segment 1 base; nucleotides outside the gene matches: 7. The CDR3 extends over 15 amino acids. CDR1 is LNHDA, CDR2 SQIVND, per germline (reference sequence). The DNA for the CDR3 is TGTGCCAGTAGATCAGGACAGGGAGCGAACACTGAAGCTTTCTTT. This sequence encodes CASRSGQGANTEAFF.

The chain carries TRBV19 and TRBJ1-6, with TRBD1 matching 10 bases. V lost 5 bases and J lost 7; bases outside the gene matches: 5. Per the germline V gene, CDR1 is LNHDA and CDR2 is SQIVND (reference sequence). This CDR3 is built from 15 residues. CDR3 coding DNA: TGTGCCAGTAGTGTACCGGGACAGGGGAATTCACCCCTCCACTTT. It is translated as CASSVPGQGNSPLHF.

This clone has just one count. This chain uses TRBV28 with TRBJ1-2, with 8 bases identical to TRBD1. This CDR3 is built from 15 residues. CDR1 is MDHEN, CDR2 SYDVKM, per germline. Unmatched junction bases numbered 12, after V lost 7 bases and J lost 5 bases. CDR3 in amino acids: CASNFLRQGRYGYTF. CDR3 nucleotide sequence: TGTGCCAGCAACTTCCTCCGACAGGGGCGATATGGCTACACCTTC.

Worth noting for this clone: A junction end diverges from the germline sequence, so it may reflect a read error. This sequence joins TRBV7-7 and TRBJ2-5; 8 nucleotides match TRBD2. The CDR3 consists of 15 residues. CDR1 is SSHAT and CDR2 is FNYEAQ in the germline V gene (reference sequence). This chain's CDR3 is CASSLAGLAQETQYF. Written as DNA, the CDR3 is TGTGCTAGCAGCTTAGCGGGACTTGCGCAAGAGACCCAGTACTTC. The variable domain in full, completed from reference TRBV7-7 and TRBJ2-5, reads GAGVSQSPRYKVTKRGQDVTLRCDPISSHATLYWYQQALGQGPEFLTYFNYEAQPDKSGLPSDRFSAERPEGSISTLTIQRTEQRDSAMYRCASSLAGLAQETQYFGPGTRLLVL.

In this sample, this clone turned up a few times. The chain couples TRBV6-5 to TRBJ2-7; possible D gene TRBD2, 5 bases. Trimming pared 4 bases from V and 1 base from J, leaving 8 bases between. Germline V gene data show CDR1 as MNHEY and CDR2 as SVGAGI. CDR3 size: 13 residues. Here the CDR3 reads CASSLDWSYEQYF. CDR3 coding DNA: TGTGCCAGCAGTTTGGACTGGTCCTACGAGCAGTACTTC.

This clone rates as medium-sized (0.01 to 0.1%). The chain combines TRBV6-5 with TRBJ2-7; D is possibly TRBD1 or TRBD2 (6 bases each). V lost 3 bases, J lost 6 bases, and 18 bases lay in between. Looked up from germline, CDR1 is MNHEY and CDR2 is SVGAGI. The CDR3 runs to 15 residues. CDR3 coding DNA: TGTGCCAGCAGTTATGGGGGGCCAGGGGCTCTCGAGCAGTACTTC. The encoded protein is CASSYGGPGALEQYF.

The V call is TRBV11-1, the J call TRBJ1-1; D might be TRBD1 (5 bases). The CDR3 sequence is 14 residues long. Per germline, CDR1 SGHAT and CDR2 FQDESV (reference sequence). V was pared by 1 base and J by 5 bases, with 11 bases between. CDR3 loop: CASSLVVRETEAFF. CDR3 sequence (DNA): TGTGCCAGCAGCTTAGTTGTCAGGGAGACTGAAGCTTTCTTT.

This chain uses TRBV5-1 with TRBJ2-7, with D perhaps TRBD1 (5 bases). Germline assignment: CDR1 SGHRS and CDR2 YFSETQ. The CDR3 extends over 14 amino acids. The ends were cut back, 0 bases at V and 1 base at J, with 8 bases in the middle. The CDR3 bases are TGCGCCAGCAGCTTGGAGGGGTCATCCTACGAGCAGTACTTC. Translated: CASSLEGSSYEQYF.

V is TRBV21-1 and J is TRBJ2-3. TRBV21-1 is recorded as a pseudogene. The CDR3 covers 15 residues. The CDR3 region is CASSKVKGYTDTQYF. The CDR3 DNA follows: TGTGCCAGCAGCAAAGTAAAGGGTTACACAGATACGCAGTATTTT.

To note about this clone: A junction end diverges from the germline sequence, so it may reflect a read error. The rearrangement uses TRBV7-8 and TRBJ2-1, with 11 bases matching TRBD2. Germline CDR1 SGHVS, CDR2 FQNEAQ. This CDR3 is 16 amino acids long. This chain's CDR3 is CASSFDSGGAYSEQFF. CDR3 bases: TGTGCCAGCAGCTTTGATAGCGGGGGGGCCTACAGTGAGCAGTTCTTC. Filled out from reference TRBV7-8 and TRBJ2-1, the complete variable domain reads GAGVSQSPRYKVAKRGQDVALRCDPISGHVSLFWYQQALGQGPEFLTYFQNEAQLDKSGLPSDRFFAERPEGSVSTLKIQRTQQEDSAVYLCASSFDSGGAYSEQFFGPGTRLTVL.

This chain joins TRBV7-6 and TRBJ1-5; D ambiguous. This CDR3 has 12 amino acids. Trimming removed 2 bases at V and 6 bases at J, with 5 bases between. From germline, CDR1 is SGHVS and CDR2 FNYEAQ. The CDR3 region has the DNA TGTGCCAGCAGCTTACCGGCTCAGCCCCAGCATTTT. Protein product: CASSLPAQPQHF.

The chain joins TRBV7-2 to TRBJ2-3; D is ambiguous. The CDR3 runs 12 residues. The V gene's germline CDR1 is SGHTA and CDR2 FQGNSA. Trimming left V 4 bases short and J 3 bases short, with 5 bases between. Written as DNA, the CDR3 is TGTGCCAGCAGCTCGCAGACAGATACGCAGTATTTT. This encodes CASSSQTDTQYF.

V gene TRBV6-1 combines with J gene TRBJ1-3; no definite D call. This CDR3 is built from 13 residues. V was clipped by 4 bases and J by 9 bases, with 13 bases between them. Per germline, CDR1 MNHNS and CDR2 SASEGT. The CDR3 DNA is TGTGCCAGCAGTGTGACGGAGCTCTCCACCATATATTTT. Protein sequence: CASSVTELSTIYF.

CDR3 in DNA: TGTGCCAGCAGCGTTACTAGCGGGGGCACCACAGATACGCAGTATTTT. The encoded protein is CASSVTSGGTTDTQYF. The rearrangement uses TRBV9 and TRBJ2-3; 11 positions match TRBD2. Germline lookup yields CDR1 SGDLS and CDR2 YYNGEE. The CDR3 has 16 amino acids. V lost 2 bases to trimming and J lost 2 bases; unmatched junction nucleotides: 4.

This clone was seen a single time. The rearrangement uses TRBV28 and TRBJ2-7; D is possibly TRBD1 (5 bases). This CDR3 is 15 amino acids long. Trimming stripped 6 bases from V and 3 bases from J, with 18 bases between. Germline-derived CDR1 and CDR2 are MDHEN and SYDVKM. CDR3 protein: CASSLAPGQNYEQYF. CDR3 DNA sequence: TGTGCCAGCAGCTTAGCACCAGGACAAAACTACGAGCAGTACTTC.

This sequence joins TRBV19 and TRBJ2-3; D is possibly TRBD2 (5 bases). CDR3 length: 16 residues. V was clipped by 7 bases and J by 1 base, with 18 bases between them. Germline V gene lookup returns CDR1 LNHDA and CDR2 SQIVND (reference sequence). The CDR3: CASTPLAAGGTDTQYF. As DNA, the CDR3 is TGTGCCAGTACCCCCCTAGCCGCCGGCGGCACAGATACGCAGTATTTT.